The 26 T cell receptor beta chains below come from one sample, sequenced in a study of cytomegalovirus exposure and HLA in healthy donors. PCR amplification relied on 60 Vbeta primers (plus 13 Jbeta primers). TCRdb's table, derived via immunoSEQ multiplex PCR, lists solely in-frame clones and lacks some. This table has roughly 200,000 clones, roughly 85% appearing once. The sample was PBMCs. The receptors were gathered from a woman aged 45-65 years in good health and CMV-seronegative.

CDR3 amino acids: CASSRMGQPYEQYF. In DNA form, the CDR3 reads TGTGCCAGCAGCCGTATGGGGCAGCCATACGAGCAGTACTTC. V usage is TRBV28 and J usage is TRBJ2-5, with D maybe TRBD1 (5 bases). Gene TRBJ2-7 matches the end of the DNA better, so the J call may be wrong. The CDR3 is 14 amino acids. Germline CDR1 reads MDHEN; CDR2 reads SYDVKM.

The chain combines TRBV5-1 with TRBJ2-1; 12 bases line up with TRBD2. The germline gives CDR1 SGHRS, CDR2 YFSETQ. This CDR3 spans 15 amino acids. V gave up 4 bases and J gave up 7 bases; unmatched junction bases: 6. The CDR3 region has the DNA TGCGCCAGCAGCCAGGGACTAGCGGGCGGGAATGAGCAGTTCTTC. As protein: CASSQGLAGGNEQFF. Filled out from reference TRBV5-1 and TRBJ2-1, the complete variable domain reads KAGVTQTPRYLIKTRGQQVTLSCSPISGHRSVSWYQQTPGQGLQFLFEYFSETQRNKGNFPGRFSGRQFSNSRSEMNVSTLELGDSALYLCASSQGLAGGNEQFFGPGTRLTVL.

V gene TRBV5-6 combines with J gene TRBJ2-3, with D hard to call. The CDR3 length is 14 residues. V lost 0 bases to trimming and J lost 2 bases, with 7 bases between them. Germline-derived CDR1 and CDR2 are SGHDT and YYEEEE. In nucleotides, the CDR3 is TGTGCCAGCAGCTTGGATTACTCCACAGATACGCAGTATTTT. It is translated as CASSLDYSTDTQYF.

This chain links TRBV18 with TRBJ2-7; 8 bases are shared with TRBD2. Germline V gene sequence: CDR1 KGHSH, CDR2 LQKENI. V was pared by 2 bases and J by 4 bases, with 7 bases of the junction left unmatched. This CDR3 is built from 15 residues. DNA of the CDR3: TGTGCCAGCTCACCAGCTACTAGCGGAATTTACGAGCAGTACTTC. It encodes CASSPATSGIYEQYF.

The chain links TRBV28 to TRBJ2-7; 7 bases match TRBD2. J gave up 5 bases and V 2 bases, and 9 bases lay outside the gene matches. The CDR3 loop spans 15 amino acids. CDR1 and CDR2 from the germline V gene are MDHEN and SYDVKM. In DNA, the CDR3 is TGTGCCAGCAGTTTACCTACTGGCGGGGGAAACGAGCAGTACTTC. Its translation is CASSLPTGGGNEQYF.

The J gene is TRBJ2-7, the V gene TRBV27; 8 bases match TRBD1. CDR1 and CDR2 from the germline V gene are MNHEY and SMNVEV (reference sequence). The CDR3 is 15 amino acids. The trim removed 5 bases at V and 6 bases at J, leaving 12 bases unmatched. The CDR3 sequence is CASSPKTGVRSEQYF. The CDR3, as DNA: TGTGCCAGCAGTCCAAAGACAGGGGTCAGGTCCGAGCAGTACTTC.

The J gene is TRBJ1-1, the V gene TRBV9; D uncertain. The CDR3 has 14 residues. The germline gives CDR1 SGDLS, CDR2 YYNGEE. V was shortened by 1 base and J by 4 bases, with 11 bases between the two germline ends. The CDR3 DNA follows: TGTGCCAGCAGCGTAATTAGCCAGAGCACTGAAGCTTTCTTT. It encodes CASSVISQSTEAFF.

V gene TRBV28 combines with J gene TRBJ1-5; D is unresolved. The V end was cut by 5 bases, the J end by 0 bases, with 14 bases between. Germline V CDR1 and CDR2: MDHEN, SYDVKM. The CDR3 extends over 16 amino acids. CDR3 amino acids: CASSGGRVVSNQPQHF. In DNA, the CDR3 is TGTGCCAGCAGTGGAGGACGGGTCGTTAGCAATCAGCCCCAGCATTTT.

The V and J genes are TRBV27 and TRBJ2-1, with D perhaps matching TRBD2 (5 bases). Looked up from germline, CDR1 is MNHEY and CDR2 is SMNVEV (reference sequence). The CDR3 has 19 amino acids. V lost 3 bases and J lost 4, with 25 bases in between. CDR3 nucleotide sequence: TGTGCCAGCAGTTTTTTAGGCGGCGTGTCGGGAAGCCTTTACAATGAGCAGTTCTTC. Its protein product is CASSFLGGVSGSLYNEQFF.

The chain is built from TRBV28 and TRBJ1-2; D is possibly TRBD1 (6 bases). The CDR3 has 13 amino acids. V lost 6 bases and J lost 1, with 9 bases in between. CDR1 MDHEN and CDR2 SYDVKM come from the germline V gene. The CDR3 loop is CASSGQINYGYTF. The CDR3 nucleotides are TGTGCCAGCAGCGGACAGATTAACTATGGCTACACCTTC.

This rearrangement joins TRBV11-3 to TRBJ2-7; 8 bases align to TRBD2. This CDR3 comprises 18 residues. V lost 8 bases and J lost 3; bases outside the gene matches: 21. Germline lookup yields CDR1 SGHNT and CDR2 YENEEA. CDR3 nucleotide sequence: TGTGCCAGCTCCATAAGGGGAGGAGCGGGAGCGGAGAGCTACGAGCAGTACTTC. Its translation: CASSIRGGAGAESYEQYF.

This clone showed up just a few times. J is TRBJ2-5 and V is TRBV5-1, with TRBD2 identical over 8 bases. The CDR3 loop spans 15 amino acids. The V and J ends lost 5 bases and 5 bases, in that order; junction bases with no gene match: 11. CDR1 is SGHRS and CDR2 is YFSETQ in the germline V gene. This chain's CDR3 is CASRPREGPKETQYF. The CDR3 DNA reads TGCGCCAGCAGACCCCGGGAGGGGCCGAAGGAGACCCAGTACTTC.

J is TRBJ2-7 and V is TRBV10-3; D unclear. With 0 bases removed from V and 3 bases from J, the gap between germline ends came to 3 bases. Germline V lookup: CDR1 ENHRY, CDR2 SYGVKD. CDR3 length: 12 amino acids. The CDR3 DNA follows: TGTGCCATCAGTGAGTCCAGCTACGAGCAGTACTTC. This sequence encodes CAISESSYEQYF.

The J gene is TRBJ1-6, the V gene TRBV6-1; 8 positions match TRBD1. Germline trimming cut 6 bases from V and 9 bases from J; bases unmatched to any gene: 7. Germline V gives CDR1 MNHNS, CDR2 SASEGT. The CDR3 extends over 14 amino acids. The CDR3 nucleotides read TGTGCCAGCAGCCTACAGGGGGAGAGTTCACCCCTCCACTTT. Amino acids: CASSLQGESSPLHF.

The chain uses TRBV18 and TRBJ1-5; D uncertain. This CDR3 is 13 amino acids long. Germline values: CDR1 KGHSH, CDR2 LQKENI. The V end lost 5 bases, the J end lost 4 bases, and 9 bases lay between the germline ends. The CDR3 region has the DNA TGTGCCAGCTCAGCATCTAATAATCAGCCCCAGCATTTT. It translates to CASSASNNQPQHF.

The chain recombines TRBV7-2 with TRBJ2-1; 10 nucleotides match TRBD2. The CDR3 is 15 residues long. Unmatched junction bases numbered 3, after V lost 4 bases and J lost 3 bases. The germline V gene encodes CDR1 SGHTA and CDR2 FQGNSA. The CDR3 loop reads CASSSWTSGYNEQFF. CDR3 bases: TGTGCCAGCAGCTCGTGGACTAGCGGCTACAATGAGCAGTTCTTC. The full variable domain, rest sourced from reference TRBV7-2 and TRBJ2-1, is GAGVSQSPSNKVTEKGKDVELRCDPISGHTALYWYRQSLGQGLEFLIYFQGNSAPDKSGLPSDRFSAERTGGSVSTLTIQRTQQEDSAVYLCASSSWTSGYNEQFFGPGTRLTVL.

The chain has TRBV2 and TRBJ1-2, with no clear D. Germline V CDR1 and CDR2: SNHLY, FYNNEI. The CDR3 loop spans 12 amino acids. Trimming removed 7 bases from V and 7 bases from J, with 13 bases in between. The CDR3 DNA follows: TGTGCCAGCAAGTCGGACTTTTCTGGCTACACCTTC. Translating gives CASKSDFSGYTF.

This rearrangement joins TRBV11-2 to TRBJ1-4; D unresolved. CDR3 length: 13 residues. Looked up from germline, CDR1 is SGHAT and CDR2 is FQNNGV. Trimming shortened V by 1 base and J by 10 bases, and 10 bases separated the two germline ends. The CDR3 protein is CASSLANIPKLFF. The DNA for the CDR3 is TGTGCCAGCAGCTTAGCCAACATCCCAAAACTGTTTTTT.

V and J are TRBV7-6 and TRBJ2-1, with no clear D. There are 15 residues in the CDR3. V shed 1 base and J shed 2 bases, with 9 bases lying between them. The V gene's germline CDR1 is SGHVS and CDR2 FNYEAQ. Written as DNA, the CDR3 is TGTGCCAGCAGCTTAGGCGCGTCTACCTACAATGAGCAGTTCTTC. It yields the protein CASSLGASTYNEQFF. Variable domain in full (rest from reference TRBV7-6 and TRBJ2-1): GAGVSQSPRYKVTKRGQDVALRCDPISGHVSLYWYRQALGQGPEFLTYFNYEAQQDKSGLPNDRFSAERPEGSISTLTIQRTEQRDSAMYRCASSLGASTYNEQFFGPGTRLTVL.

This clone was seen a handful of times. V usage is TRBV7-2 and J usage is TRBJ2-1; 11 nucleotides line up with TRBD2. Germline values: CDR1 SGHTA, CDR2 FQGNSA. The CDR3 consists of 12 residues. V was clipped by 5 bases and J by 15 bases; unmatched bases: 6. The CDR3 DNA sequence: TGTGCCAGCAGCGGTAGCGGGAGGGCCTCGTTCTTC. It translates to CASSGSGRASFF.

This clone was seen repeatedly, ten times or more. The V call is TRBV5-8, the J call TRBJ2-2; 10 bases agree with TRBD1. After removal of 4 bases from V and 3 bases from J, the junction contained 3 bases not matched to a gene. The germline gives CDR1 SGHTS, CDR2 YDEGEE. The CDR3 contains 15 residues. The CDR3 DNA reads as TGTGCCAGCAGCGTGGGACAGGGGTACACCGGGGAGCTGTTTTTT. As protein: CASSVGQGYTGELFF.

Worth noting for this clone: One base away lies a much larger clone, so this may be a sequencing read error. The V and J genes are TRBV11-2 and TRBJ2-5, with D tentatively TRBD1 (6 bases). The J call could be wrong; TRBJ2-7 is a better fit for the DNA end. The CDR3 spans 13 residues. The germline CDR1 and CDR2 sequences are SGHAT and FQNNGV. The chain's CDR3 is CASSPGTTYEQYF. The CDR3 DNA reads TGTGCCAGCAGCCCCGGGACAACCTACGAGCAGTACTTC.

The genes are TRBV25-1 and TRBJ1-2; D is ambiguous. V was clipped by 3 bases and J by 5 bases, with 13 bases between them. In germline, CDR1 is MGHDK, CDR2 SYGVNS. CDR3 length: 14 amino acids. The CDR3 sequence: CASSDRSEVYGYTF. CDR3 coding DNA: TGTGCCAGCAGTGATCGCTCAGAAGTTTATGGCTACACCTTC.

The gene calls are TRBV4-1 and TRBJ2-7, with a weak D call TRBD1 (6 bases). V lost 5 bases, J lost 1 base, and 12 bases lay in between. This CDR3 has 14 residues. CDR1 is MGHRA, CDR2 YSYEKL, per germline. The CDR3 loop is CASSLGQLSYEQYF. CDR3 in DNA: TGCGCCAGCAGCTTAGGACAGCTTTCCTACGAGCAGTACTTC.

This chain links TRBV2 with TRBJ2-1, with a possible D match to TRBD2 (5 bases). Germline V CDR1 and CDR2: SNHLY, FYNNEI. Trimming took 2 bases from V and 4 from J, leaving 12 bases between them. The CDR3 totals 15 residues. CDR3 in DNA: TGTGCCAGCAGTGAACCTGGGAGAGGTTACAATGAGCAGTTCTTC. It codes for CASSEPGRGYNEQFF.

V usage is TRBV2 and J usage is TRBJ1-5, with D uncertain. The ends were cut back, 2 bases at V and 4 bases at J, with 9 bases in the middle. The CDR3 is 14 residues long. Germline V gene lookup returns CDR1 SNHLY and CDR2 FYNNEI. CDR3 amino acids: CASSELKRNQPQHF. CDR3 coding DNA: TGTGCCAGCAGTGAACTAAAGCGAAATCAGCCCCAGCATTTT.